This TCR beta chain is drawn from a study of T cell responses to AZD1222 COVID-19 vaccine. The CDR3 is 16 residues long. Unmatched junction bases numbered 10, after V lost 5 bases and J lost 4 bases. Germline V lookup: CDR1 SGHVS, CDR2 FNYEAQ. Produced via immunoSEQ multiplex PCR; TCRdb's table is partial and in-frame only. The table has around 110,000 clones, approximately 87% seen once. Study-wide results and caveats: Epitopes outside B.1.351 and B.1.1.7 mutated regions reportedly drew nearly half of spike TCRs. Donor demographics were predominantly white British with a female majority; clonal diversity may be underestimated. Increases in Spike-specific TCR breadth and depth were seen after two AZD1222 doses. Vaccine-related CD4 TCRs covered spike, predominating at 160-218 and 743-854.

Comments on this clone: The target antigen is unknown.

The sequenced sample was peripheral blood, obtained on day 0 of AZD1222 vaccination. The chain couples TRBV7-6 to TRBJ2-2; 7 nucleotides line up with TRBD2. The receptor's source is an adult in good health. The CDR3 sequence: CASSLRLAPGTGELFF. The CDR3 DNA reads TGTGCCAGCAGCCTAAGACTAGCCCCCGGCACCGGGGAGCTGTTTTTT.